These T cell receptor beta chains were read from a single sample in a study of cytomegalovirus exposure and HLA in healthy donors. Clones were read by immunoSEQ multiplex PCR, and TCRdb kept only the in-frame ones, dropping some. This table holds around 130,000 clones, more than 80% found once. The specimen was PBMCs. The receptor source for this set is a woman aged 40 to 50 in good health and CMV-seropositive. CDR3s include the opening cysteine and the closing phenylalanine or tryptophan. D genes are given only for firm matches. A row's size may be missing; if present it is once, few, many or a size class.

TRBD1 | - | TRBJ1-5 | TRBV7-2 | CASSLAGQGAIQPQHF | TGTGCCAGCAGCTTAGCAGGACAGGGGGCTATCCAGCCCCAGCATTTT
TRBD1 | - | TRBJ1-2 | TRBV30 | CAWKGGAGGYTF | TGTGCCTGGAAAGGGGGCGCGGGTGGCTACACCTTC
TRBD1 | - | TRBJ2-5 | TRBV9 | CASSSTGTEETQYF | TGTGCCAGCAGCTCAACCGGGACAGAAGAGACCCAGTACTTC
- | few | TRBJ1-5 | TRBV5-1 | CASSLEGVGDQPQHF | TGCGCCAGCAGCTTGGAAGGGGTAGGGGATCAGCCCCAGCATTTT
TRBD2 | - | TRBJ2-7 | TRBV27 | CASIETSGSSGEQYF | TGTGCCAGCATCGAGACTAGCGGGAGTTCGGGAGAGCAGTACTTC
TRBD1 | - | TRBJ2-1 | TRBV25-1 | CASSPGQGQAGSYNEQFF | TGTGCCAGCAGTCCGGGACAGGGGCAAGCGGGGTCCTACAATGAGCAGTTCTTC
- | few | TRBJ2-2 | TRBV5-4 | CASTRGLQETGELFF | TGTGCCAGCACCAGGGGCCTCCAAGAGACCGGGGAGCTGTTTTTT
- | few | TRBJ2-1 | TRBV7-3 | CASSSGGSYNEQFF | TGTGCCAGCAGCTCCGGCGGCTCCTACAATGAGCAGTTCTTC
- | once | TRBJ2-3 | TRBV7-3 | CASSLTYREASDTQYF | TGTGCCAGCAGCTTAACGTACAGGGAAGCGTCAGATACGCAGTATTTT
TRBD1 | - | TRBJ1-2 | TRBV5-1 | CASSLGQGASNYGYTF | TGCGCCAGCAGCTTGGGACAGGGGGCTTCTAACTATGGCTACACCTTC
TRBD2 | - | TRBJ2-3 | TRBV9 | CASSKGLVGTDTQYF | TGTGCCAGCAGCAAAGGACTAGTAGGGACAGATACGCAGTATTTT
- | - | TRBJ2-1 | TRBV7-2 | CASSSRAPLAPEQFF | TGTGCCAGCAGCTCCAGAGCCCCCCTAGCCCCTGAGCAGTTCTTC
- | - | TRBJ2-3 | TRBV19 | CASSRGGTDTQYF | TGTGCCAGTAGTCGGGGTGGCACAGATACGCAGTATTTT
TRBD1 | - | TRBJ1-2 | TRBV6-5 | CASSYTTGAAGYTF | TGTGCCAGCAGTTACACGACAGGGGCGGCTGGCTACACCTTC
TRBD1 | few | TRBJ1-1 | TRBV27 | CASSLGGQSTEAFF | TGTGCCAGCAGTTTAGGGGGACAGAGCACTGAAGCTTTCTTT
- | - | TRBJ2-7 | TRBV19 | CASSMSGPGLEQYF | TGTGCCAGTAGTATGAGTGGCCCAGGGCTCGAGCAGTACTTC
TRBD2 | - | TRBJ2-7 | TRBV7-2 | CASSSRPRTSGSSYEQYF | TGTGCCAGCAGCTCCCGACCTAGGACTAGCGGGAGCTCCTACGAGCAGTACTTC
- | - | TRBJ2-7 | TRBV5-1 | CASSSPRGGLNEQYF | TGCGCCAGCAGCTCCCCAAGGGGGGGCCTCAACGAGCAGTACTTC
TRBD2 | once | TRBJ2-1 | TRBV5-1 | CASSRRTSGSSYNEQFF | TGCGCCAGCAGCAGACGGACTAGCGGGAGCTCCTACAATGAGCAGTTCTTC
- | - | TRBJ2-7 | TRBV11-2 | CASSLEFAGKRYF | TGTGCCAGCAGCTTAGAATTTGCAGGGAAGAGGTACTTC
TRBD2 | - | TRBJ2-1 | TRBV9 | CASSTGLAGWPPYNEQFF | TGTGCCAGCAGCACGGGACTAGCGGGATGGCCCCCCTACAATGAGCAGTTCTTC
- | - | TRBJ1-1 | TRBV7-9 | CASTDTTGPGTEAFF | TGTGCCAGCACCGACACGACAGGTCCGGGGACTGAAGCTTTCTTT
- | - | TRBJ2-1 | TRBV29-1 | CSVATGAYNEQLF | -
TRBD1 | once | TRBJ1-4 | TRBV2 | CASKRGGTGGSRSEKLFF | TGTGCCAGCAAGCGGGGGGGGACAGGGGGCTCGCGTAGTGAAAAACTGTTTTTT
TRBD1 | - | TRBJ2-3 | TRBV28 | CASSSTGGSTDTQYF | TGTGCCAGCAGTTCTACAGGGGGGAGCACAGATACGCAGTATTTT
TRBD1 | - | TRBJ1-4 | TRBV5-4 | CASSFGTGREKLFF | TGTGCCAGCAGCTTCGGGACAGGGAGAGAAAAACTGTTTTTT
- | - | TRBJ2-7 | TRBV27 | CASSLSLLSYEQYF | TGTGCCAGCAGTTTATCGCTACTATCCTACGAGCAGTACTTC
- | once | TRBJ2-7 | TRBV28 | CASSLSAGALTYEQYF | TGTGCCAGCAGTTTATCGGCGGGGGCTCTTACCTACGAGCAGTACTTC
- | - | TRBJ1-1 | TRBV12-5 | CASGLVRWNEQGDTEAFF | TGTGCTAGTGGTTTGGTACGGTGGAACGAACAGGGAGACACTGAAGCTTTCTTT
TRBD1 | - | TRBJ1-5 | TRBV2 | CASRGRGPTAAQHF | TGTGCCAGCAGGGGCAGGGGGCCCACCGCGGCCCAGCATTTT
- | - | TRBJ2-2 | TRBV27 | CASSLATRGSGELFF | TGTGCCAGCAGCCTAGCCACGCGGGGTTCCGGGGAGCTGTTTTTT
- | - | TRBJ2-5 | TRBV19 | CASSIQRAETQYF | TGTGCCAGTAGTATTCAGCGAGCCGAGACCCAGTACTTC
- | - | TRBJ2-1 | TRBV10-2 | CASSVTNEQFF | TGCGCCAGCAGTGTTACAAATGAGCAGTTCTTC
TRBD2 | - | TRBJ2-7 | TRBV28 | CASRKPLAGGLSSYEQYF | TGTGCCAGCAGGAAACCCCTAGCGGGGGGCCTCAGCTCCTACGAGCAGTACTTC
TRBD2 | - | TRBJ2-7 | TRBV6-1 | CASSEGVASGIPYEQYF | TGTGCCAGCAGTGAAGGCGTGGCTAGCGGGATACCCTACGAGCAGTACTTC
- | - | TRBJ2-1 | TRBV5-1 | CASSLPSSANEQFF | TGCGCCAGCAGCTTGCCGAGTAGCGCCAATGAGCAGTTCTTC
TRBD1 | - | TRBJ2-7 | TRBV25-1 | CASSDRDRDGSYEQYF | TGTGCCAGCAGTGACCGAGACAGGGATGGGTCCTACGAGCAGTACTTC
TRBD1 | - | TRBJ2-1 | TRBV27 | CASSPRTGRNEQFF | TGTGCCAGCAGTCCTAGGACAGGGCGCAATGAGCAGTTCTTC
TRBD1 | - | TRBJ2-1 | TRBV18 | CASSPPGTVEQFF | TGTGCCAGCTCACCACCCGGGACAGTTGAGCAGTTCTTC
- | - | TRBJ2-5 | TRBV18 | CASSPPTLETQYF | TGTGCCAGCTCACCACCGACTCTAGAGACCCAGTACTTC
TRBD1 | - | TRBJ2-5 | TRBV19 | CASSIPSPQGSETQYF | TGTGCCAGTAGTATACCCTCCCCACAGGGGAGCGAGACCCAGTACTTC
- | - | TRBJ1-1 | TRBV12-5 | CASGSDNEAFF | TGTGCTAGTGGTTCGGACAATGAAGCTTTCTTT
TRBD1 | - | TRBJ1-1 | TRBV18 | CASSPRTGGDEAFF | TGTGCCAGCTCACCACGGACAGGGGGGGATGAAGCTTTCTTT
- | - | TRBJ1-5 | TRBV19 | CASSMRTQADYSNQPQHF | TGTGCCAGTAGTATGAGGACTCAGGCTGATTATAGCAATCAGCCCCAGCATTTT
- | - | TRBJ2-3 | TRBV5-1 | CASSQGSSTDTQYF | TGCGCCAGCAGCCAGGGGTCTAGCACAGATACGCAGTATTTT
- | - | TRBJ2-7 | TRBV19 | CASSIAGPREQYF | TGTGCCAGTAGTATAGCTGGGCCCCGGGAGCAGTACTTC
- | - | TRBJ2-1 | TRBV9 | CASSVSDEQFF | TGTGCCAGCAGCGTATCTGATGAGCAGTTCTTC
- | few | TRBJ1-5 | TRBV19 | CASSIDRGSNQPQHF | TGTGCCAGTAGTATAGACAGGGGAAGCAATCAGCCCCAGCATTTT
- | - | TRBJ2-3 | TRBV6-1 | CASSGHLRGPDTQYF | TGTGCCAGCAGTGGGCACCTCAGGGGCCCAGATACGCAGTATTTT
TRBD1 | few | TRBJ2-7 | TRBV5-1 | CASSPNPSGGEQYF | TGCGCCAGCAGCCCAAACCCGTCAGGGGGCGAGCAGTACTTC